Listed below are T cell receptor beta chains from one sample, sequenced in a study of control samples from healthy donors and cancer patients. TCRdb's copy holds only in-frame clones and misses some; the assay was immunoSEQ multiplex PCR. The data show roughly 93,000 clones, less than 90% seen once. Sequencing was performed on PBMCs. Every receptor here comes from a woman aged 45 to 65 with colorectal cancer. The CDR3 runs from the conserved cysteine through the conserved F or W. Fields, in order: J gene, D gene, CDR3 length, V gene, clone size, CDR3 DNA, CDR3 protein. D genes are given only for firm matches. Rows may omit the clone size; those that give it use once, few, many or a size class.

TRBJ2-2,TRBD2,15,TRBV25-1,-,TGTGCCAGCAGTGGGTCTAGCGGGGGGACCGGGGAGCTGTTTTTT,CASSGSSGGTGELFF
TRBJ1-2,-,13,TRBV20-1,-,TGCAGTGCTAGTAGGGGGAGGAAAGATGGCTACACCTTC,CSASRGRKDGYTF
TRBJ1-6,TRBD1,14,TRBV20-1,-,TGCAGTGCTAGTTCCGACAGGGACAATTCACCCCTCCACTTT,CSASSDRDNSPLHF
TRBJ2-3,-,13,TRBV24-1,-,TGTGCCACCCGGGGGCTAGCGGCAGATACGCAGTATTTT,CATRGLAADTQYF
TRBJ1-1,TRBD1,11,TRBV12-3/TRBV12-4,-,TGTGCCAGCCCGACAGGGGGCCGCGCTTTCTTT,CASPTGGRAFF
TRBJ1-2,TRBD1,13,TRBV7-8,few,TGTGCCAGCAGCCTTCGACAGGGATATGGCTACACCTTC,CASSLRQGYGYTF
TRBJ1-6,-,16,TRBV9,-,TGTGCCAGCAGCCTAGGGGTCGAGGCCACCGAGTCACCCCTCCACTTT,CASSLGVEATESPLHF
TRBJ2-3,TRBD1,16,TRBV7-2,-,TGTGCCAGCAGCCTTAGACAGGGTATTTCCACAGATACGCAGTATTTT,CASSLRQGISTDTQYF
TRBJ2-2,-,16,TRBV19,-,TGTGCCAGTAGTATGGAGGGCATTAGGCCAACCGGGGAGCTGTTTTTT,CASSMEGIRPTGELFF
TRBJ2-3,TRBD2,15,TRBV24-1,-,TGTGCCACCAGTGTAGGTAGCGGGGGAACAGATACGCAGTATTTT,CATSVGSGGTDTQYF
TRBJ2-3,-,12,TRBV2,-,TGTGCCAGCAGTGCGGCCACAGATACGCAGTATTTT,CASSAATDTQYF
TRBJ1-5,-,15,TRBV5-5,-,TGTGCCAGCAGCTTGAACGCTTTGAACAATCAGCCCCAGCATTTT,CASSLNALNNQPQHF
TRBJ1-6,TRBD1,15,TRBV19,few,TGTGCCAGTAGCACTCAGGGGGAGTATAATTCACCCCTCCACTTT,CASSTQGEYNSPLHF
TRBJ1-3,TRBD1,18,TRBV7-6,-,TGTGCCAGCAGCCCAAACCCTCCGGGACAGGACTCTGGAAACACCATATATTTT,CASSPNPPGQDSGNTIYF
TRBJ2-2,TRBD1,15,TRBV19,-,TGTGCCAGTAGTGCACAGGGGGGGAACACCGGGGAGCTGTTTTTT,CASSAQGGNTGELFF
TRBJ1-2,-,15,TRBV4-3,-,TGCGCCAGCAGCCAAGATGGTGCCAGCAACTATGGCTACACCTTC,CASSQDGASNYGYTF
TRBJ2-6,-,15,TRBV18,-,TGTGCCAGCTCACCATCCACTACTGGGGCCAACGTCCTGACTTTC,CASSPSTTGANVLTF
TRBJ2-2,-,13,TRBV3-1/TRBV3-2,few,TGTGCCAGCAGCCGGCAGGGCACCGGGGAGCTGTTTTTT,CASSRQGTGELFF
TRBJ2-2,TRBD1,16,TRBV5-1,-,TGCGCCAGCAGCCTCGGGACAGGGGTGAACACCGGGGAGCTGTTTTTT,CASSLGTGVNTGELFF
TRBJ1-1,-,13,TRBV5-1,-,TGCGCCAGCAGCTTGCTGGGGGACACTGAAGCTTTCTTT,CASSLLGDTEAFF
TRBJ2-3,TRBD2,18,TRBV7-2,-,TGTGCCAGCAGCTTAATCCCAACTAGCGGGGGGGCCGGTGATACGCAGTATTTT,CASSLIPTSGGAGDTQYF
TRBJ2-5,TRBD2,17,TRBV6-1,-,TGTGCCAGCAGTGAAAATCGACTAGCGGGGGGGAAAGAGACCCAGTACTTC,CASSENRLAGGKETQYF
TRBJ1-2,-,14,TRBV24-1,-,TGTGCCACCAGTGAGTCGGGGGCCCCCTATGGCTACACCTTC,CATSESGAPYGYTF
TRBJ2-6,TRBD1,16,TRBV6-4,-,TGTGCCAGCAGTGAACAGGGGCAGTTAGGGGCCAACGTCCTGACTTTC,CASSEQGQLGANVLTF
TRBJ2-3,TRBD2,14,TRBV6-5,-,TGTGCCAGCAGAGGAGAGCGGGGGGTAGATACGCAGTATTTT,CASRGERGVDTQYF
TRBJ1-5,TRBD1,15,TRBV19,-,TGTGCCAGCTACGACAGGGGCGGTAGCAATCAGCCCCAGCATTTT,CASYDRGGSNQPQHF
TRBJ1-2,-,16,TRBV4-3,once,TGCGCCAGCAGCCAAGATCCGGCTCCAACTAACTATGGCTACACCTTC,CASSQDPAPTNYGYTF
TRBJ1-2,TRBD1,15,TRBV7-9,once,TGTGCCAGCAGCTTAGCGGGGACAGGGGCGGATGGCTACACCTTC,CASSLAGTGADGYTF
TRBJ1-2,-,13,TRBV25-1,-,TGTGCCAGCAGTGGGACCTTATTGCATGGCTACACCTTC,CASSGTLLHGYTF
TRBJ1-6,-,13,TRBV6-1,-,TGTGCCAGCAGTGAATATGAGACGGAGAACCTCCACTTT,CASSEYETENLHF
TRBJ1-1,-,14,TRBV2,once,TGTGCCAGCAGTGGTCAGGGAGTCGACACTGAAGCTTTCTTT,CASSGQGVDTEAFF
TRBJ1-5,-,12,TRBV12-3/TRBV12-4,-,TGTGCCAGCAGTACAGGGATCCAGCCCCAGCATTTT,CASSTGIQPQHF
TRBJ2-1,TRBD2,14,TRBV27,-,TGTGCCAGCGCTGCGGGGGGCGGCACTAATGAGCAGTTCTTC,CASAAGGGTNEQFF
TRBJ1-6,TRBD1,15,TRBV6-5,-,TGTGCCAGCACCGGTCTGGGACAGGGTGGCTCACCCCTCCACTTT,CASTGLGQGGSPLHF
TRBJ1-2,TRBD1,17,TRBV5-1,-,TGCGCCAGCAGCTTAAGAACAGGGGGGTCTGGGAACTATGGCTACACCTTC,CASSLRTGGSGNYGYTF
TRBJ2-3,-,14,TRBV4-3,-,TGCGCCAGCAGCCAAATGCCTACGACAGATACGCAGTATTTT,CASSQMPTTDTQYF
TRBJ1-2,TRBD1,18,TRBV19,-,TGTGCCAGTAGCAATAGGGGTCCGGGACAGGGCACTAACTATGGCTACACCTTC,CASSNRGPGQGTNYGYTF
TRBJ1-1,-,12,TRBV12-5,-,TGTGCTAGTGGTTTGGGTTGGGGTGAAGCTTTCTTT,CASGLGWGEAFF
TRBJ1-2,-,13,TRBV5-6,once,TGTGCCAGCACCATGGGCCAGCCTTATGGCTACACCTTC,CASTMGQPYGYTF
TRBJ2-3,-,12,TRBV18,-,TGTGCCAGCTCGCCGATTACAGATACGCAGTATTTT,CASSPITDTQYF
TRBJ2-2,-,14,TRBV4-3,-,TGCGCCAGCAGCCAAAAGCGAAACACCGGGGAGCTGTTTTTT,CASSQKRNTGELFF
TRBJ2-1,-,14,TRBV6-5,-,TGTGCCAGCAGTTACGACAGTGTTAGGGATGAGCAGTTCTTC,CASSYDSVRDEQFF
TRBJ1-2,TRBD1,15,TRBV5-5,-,TGTGCCAGCAGCTCCCAGGGGGCGGTAAGCTCTGGCTACACCTTC,CASSSQGAVSSGYTF
TRBJ2-3,TRBD1,16,TRBV7-6,-,TGTGCCAGCAGCTTAGAGGGGGCTATGGGCACAGATACGCAGTATTTT,CASSLEGAMGTDTQYF
TRBJ1-5,-,14,TRBV30,-,TGTGCCTGGAGTGAAGGCGGAGGCCATCAGCCCCAGCATTTT,CAWSEGGGHQPQHF
TRBJ1-2,-,16,TRBV20-1,-,TGCAGTGCTAGTGTACTTGGACAGAACCCTAACTATGGCTACACCTTC,CSASVLGQNPNYGYTF
TRBJ1-4,-,12,TRBV10-3,once,TGTGCCATCAGTGAAGGAGGGATCAGACTGTTTTTT,CAISEGGIRLFF
TRBJ2-5,-,13,TRBV3-1/TRBV3-2,-,TGTGCCAGCAGCGGCCTGTACCAAGAGACCCAGTACTTC,CASSGLYQETQYF
TRBJ1-1,-,13,TRBV28,-,TGTGCCAGCACCGACAGTCCCAAGAGGGAAGCTTTCTTT,CASTDSPKREAFF
TRBJ2-1,TRBD2,15,TRBV9,-,TGTGCCAGCAGCGTTGGCGGGGGCTCCTACAATGAGCAGTTCTTC,CASSVGGGSYNEQFF
TRBJ1-5,-,15,TRBV7-9,-,TGTGCCAGCAGCTTAGGACCTGGGTTTAATCAGCCCCAGCATTTT,CASSLGPGFNQPQHF
TRBJ2-1,TRBD1,16,TRBV7-2,-,TGTGCCAGCAGCTCCCCCGACAGGGGGTTATACAATGAGCAGTTCTTC,CASSSPDRGLYNEQFF
TRBJ1-5,-,15,TRBV9,-,TGTGCCAGCAGCCCTACGGGGAGTAGCAATCAGCCCCAGCATTTT,CASSPTGSSNQPQHF
TRBJ2-2,-,15,TRBV5-8,-,TGTGCTAGCAGAGGCAGGGGCACGAACACCGGGGAGCTGTTTTTT,CASRGRGTNTGELFF